This record concerns one TCR beta chain sequence. This record comes from a study of tumor-infiltrating lymphocytes in primary liver carcinoma. CDR1 is MNHNS and CDR2 is SASEGT in the germline V gene. V was trimmed by 5 bases and J by 5 bases, leaving 15 bases between them. This CDR3 has 14 amino acids. RNA isolated from unsorted whole blood supplied the blood RNA, with germline DNA also extracted. Around 4.4 milliliters of peripheral blood were drawn presurgically. Synthesis of TCR beta cDNA was carried out from 500 ng total RNA with a constant-region primer. Amplification in three nested multiplex PCR rounds with slightly modified ARM-PCR gave rise to TCR beta libraries. TRBV1-TRBV30 forward primers paired with a C-beta reverse primer drove the first two PCR rounds, ten to eleven cycles each. From the multiplex PCR reads, TCRdb called clonotypes with MiXCR, one entry per CDR3 protein. The data hold 180,000 or so distinct CDR3 sequences, with less than 65% observed a single time.

The sequenced sample consisted of peripheral blood. The J gene is TRBJ1-2, the V gene TRBV6-1; D ambiguous. This sequence was found in a man aged 35 to 55 with primary liver carcinoma and hepatitis B virus infection. DNA of the CDR3: TGTGCCAGCAGTCCCCGGGCAGAGCCGTATGGCTACACCTTC. Translating it yields CASSPRAEPYGYTF.